One sample yielded the 18 T cell receptor beta chains listed below, sequenced in a study of cytomegalovirus exposure and HLA in healthy donors. The PCR employed 60 Vbeta primers together with 13 Jbeta primers. Here immunoSEQ multiplex PCR was the method, and the copy in TCRdb shows in-frame clones only, minus some. The table shows 150,000 to 200,000 clones, with roughly four fifths occurring only once. The sequenced sample was PBMCs. These receptor sequences come from a woman in her forties or fifties in good health and CMV-seronegative.

The rearrangement uses TRBV19 and TRBJ2-1, with D possibly TRBD2 on 6 matching bases. This CDR3 has 18 residues. With 5 bases removed from V and 3 bases from J, the gap between germline ends came to 23 bases. The V gene's germline CDR1 is LNHDA and CDR2 SQIVND (reference sequence). CDR3 in amino acids: CASSLSLNLVGLYNEQFF. CDR3 DNA sequence: TGTGCCAGTAGTTTAAGCCTTAACTTAGTGGGACTCTACAATGAGCAGTTCTTC.

This clone was seen once. This chain joins TRBV19 and TRBJ1-6; 8 bases align to TRBD1. The CDR3 runs to 15 residues. V dropped 3 bases and J dropped 7; count of bases not matched to a gene: 5. The germline CDR1 and CDR2 sequences are LNHDA and SQIVND (reference sequence). The CDR3 sequence: CASSIRWTGNSPLHF. As DNA, the CDR3 is TGTGCCAGTAGTATTCGTTGGACAGGGAATTCACCCCTCCACTTT.

The rearrangement uses TRBV6-1 and TRBJ2-5; a possible D gene is TRBD1 (5 bases). Matching the DNA end better, TRBJ2-7 makes the J call doubtful. CDR1 and CDR2 (germline): MNHNS, SASEGT. The CDR3 consists of 14 residues. This CDR3 reads CASNGIQGYYEQYF. The DNA of the CDR3 is TGTGCCAGCAACGGTATCCAGGGCTACTACGAGCAGTACTTC.

The CDR3 DNA sequence: TGTGCCAGCAGCCTCGGGGGGGCCTACAATGAGCAGTTCTTC. Amino acid sequence: CASSLGGAYNEQFF. This sequence joins TRBV9 and TRBJ2-1, with 8 bases fitting TRBD2. The CDR3 spans 14 residues. Germline trimming cut 4 bases from V and 2 bases from J; bases unmatched to any gene: 2. CDR1 and CDR2 from the germline V gene are SGDLS and YYNGEE.

The chain carries TRBV28 and TRBJ2-7; the D gene is possibly TRBD1 (5 bases). The CDR3 is 12 residues long. The V gene lost 8 bases and the J gene lost 2 bases, with 10 bases spanning the gap. Germline V gene lookup returns CDR1 MDHEN and CDR2 SYDVKM. CDR3 nucleotides: TGTGCCAGCGGGGCAGATCCCTACGAGCAGTACTTC. Its protein is CASGADPYEQYF.

The CDR3: CASSPTDGGRDNEQFF. CDR3 coding DNA: TGTGCCAGCAGCCCCACGGACGGGGGACGCGACAATGAGCAGTTCTTC. This chain joins TRBV7-9 and TRBJ2-1, with a tentative D call TRBD2 (6 bases). The CDR3 runs 16 residues. V lost 5 bases, J lost 5 bases, and 19 bases lay in between. The germline CDR1 and CDR2 sequences are SEHNR and FQNEAQ (reference sequence). The variable domain in full, completed from reference TRBV7-9 and TRBJ2-1, reads DTGVSQNPRHKITKRGQNVTFRCDPISEHNRLYWYRQTLGQGPEFLTYFQNEAQLEKSRLLSDRFSAERPKGSFSTLEIQRTEQGDSAMYLCASSPTDGGRDNEQFFGPGTRLTVL.

V and J are TRBV19 and TRBJ2-7; D not certain. Germline V gives CDR1 LNHDA, CDR2 SQIVND (reference sequence). Deletions cut 5 bases from V and 2 bases from J, with 10 bases between. There are 13 residues in the CDR3. CDR3 loop: CASSSLVTYEQYF. The CDR3 DNA follows: TGTGCCAGTAGTTCCCTAGTAACCTACGAGCAGTACTTC.

The gene calls are TRBV30 and TRBJ1-1, with TRBD1 matching 7 bases. The length of the CDR3 is 14 residues. V dropped 1 base and J dropped 3; count of bases not matched to a gene: 5. Germline loops: CDR1 GTSNPN, CDR2 SVGIG (reference sequence). The CDR3 is CAWSGGGSDTEAFF. CDR3 nucleotides: TGTGCCTGGAGTGGAGGGGGCTCAGACACTGAAGCTTTCTTT. The full variable domain, completed using reference TRBV30 and TRBJ1-1, is SQTIHQWPATLVQPVGSPLSLECTVEGTSNPNLYWYRQAAGRGLQLLFYSVGIGQISSEVPQNLSASRPQDRQFILSSKKLLLSDSGFYLCAWSGGGSDTEAFFGQGTRLTVV.

Comments on this clone: One junction end does not reproduce the germline sequence, and a read error may be involved. This rearrangement joins TRBV7-9 to TRBJ2-1; TRBD2 agrees at 14 bases. There are 17 residues in the CDR3. Germline values: CDR1 SEHNR, CDR2 FQNEAQ (reference sequence). The DNA of the CDR3 is TGTTCCAGCAGCCCAACGTCCGGACTAGCGGGAGGTAGTGAGCAGTTCTTC. It codes for CSSSPTSGLAGGSEQFF.

This clone was counted a single time. The chain couples TRBV5-1 to TRBJ2-7, with D unresolved. Germline V gives CDR1 SGHRS, CDR2 YFSETQ. With 0 bases removed from V and 0 bases from J, the gap between germline ends came to 7 bases. The CDR3 consists of 14 residues. The CDR3 coding sequence is TGCGCCAGCAGCTTGGTTCCCAGCTCCTACGAGCAGTACTTC. This translates into CASSLVPSSYEQYF.

The chain's CDR3 is CASSRDRGGVEAFF. The CDR3 region has the DNA TGCGCCAGCAGCCGGGACAGGGGTGGGGTGGAAGCTTTCTTT. The chain uses TRBV5-1 and TRBJ1-1, with 10 bases aligning to TRBD1. V was clipped by 4 bases and J by 8 bases; unmatched bases: 8. From germline, CDR1 is SGHRS and CDR2 YFSETQ. The CDR3 consists of 14 residues.

The chain couples TRBV5-6 to TRBJ2-7; 10 bases are a match to TRBD2. Germline CDR1 is SGHDT and CDR2 is YYEEEE. The CDR3 has 16 amino acids. V trimming: 4 bases; J trimming: 6 bases; junction bases outside the gene matches: 13. The DNA for the CDR3 is TGTGCCAGCAGCCGACATCCTATAGCGGGGGGCCTCGAGCAGTACTTC. It yields the protein CASSRHPIAGGLEQYF. Full variable domain (remainder filled in from reference TRBV5-6 and TRBJ2-7): DAGVTQSPTHLIKTRGQQVTLRCSPKSGHDTVSWYQQALGQGPQFIFQYYEEEERQRGNFPDRFSGHQFPNYSSELNVNALLLGDSALYLCASSRHPIAGGLEQYFGPGTRLTVT.

This chain links TRBV5-6 with TRBJ2-1; D might be TRBD2 (6 bases). Germline CDR1 reads SGHDT; CDR2 reads YYEEEE. The CDR3 is 15 amino acids. The germline V and J ends were trimmed by 0 bases and 0 bases, with 7 bases remaining between them. CDR3 bases: TGTGCCAGCAGCTTGGCCGGGAGCTCCTACAATGAGCAGTTCTTC. Encoded protein: CASSLAGSSYNEQFF.

J is TRBJ1-4 and V is TRBV29-1, with D uncertain. The CDR3 sequence is 13 residues long. Germline V gene sequence: CDR1 SQVTM, CDR2 ANQGSEA. Trimming removed 6 bases from V and 5 bases from J, with 13 bases in between. The CDR3: CSVRSSGNEKLFF. CDR3 DNA sequence: TGCAGCGTCCGGTCCAGCGGGAATGAAAAACTGTTTTTT.

The V call is TRBV2, the J call TRBJ2-2; D remains unclear. Germline CDR1 SNHLY, CDR2 FYNNEI. The CDR3 covers 14 residues. The V end lost 2 bases, the J end lost 6 bases, and 10 bases lay between the germline ends. The CDR3 region is CASSELSFSGELFF. As DNA, the CDR3 is TGTGCCAGCAGTGAATTGAGTTTTTCCGGGGAGCTGTTTTTT.

This clone has just one count. This chain joins TRBV7-2 and TRBJ1-5; D gene unclear. CDR1 and CDR2 (germline): SGHTA, FQGNSA. Trimming pared 5 bases from V and 5 bases from J, leaving 10 bases between. This CDR3 comprises 13 residues. The CDR3 nucleotides read TGTGCCAGCAGCGCCTTAGAAGATCAGCCCCAGCATTTT. Translated, it gives CASSALEDQPQHF.

V and J are TRBV28 and TRBJ2-3; 14 positions match TRBD2. The V and J ends lost 3 bases and 4 bases, in that order; junction bases with no gene match: 6. Germline CDR1 and CDR2: MDHEN and SYDVKM. The CDR3 runs to 17 residues. The CDR3 DNA follows: TGTGCCAGCAGTTTGCCGGGACTAGCGGGGGACCCAGATACGCAGTATTTT. Amino acids: CASSLPGLAGDPDTQYF.

The rearrangement uses TRBV7-2 and TRBJ2-5, with 7 bases identical to TRBD2. V lost 4 bases, J lost 5 bases, and 7 bases stayed unmatched. Germline lookup yields CDR1 SGHTA and CDR2 FQGNSA. The CDR3 sequence is 14 residues long. The CDR3 region is CASSSLLARETQYF. In nucleotides, the CDR3 is TGTGCCAGCAGCTCGTTACTAGCGAGGGAGACCCAGTACTTC.